A single sample gave rise to the 23 T cell receptor beta chains below, sequenced in a study of CD8 T cells in Susac syndrome (dated by TCRdb to between 2018 and 2021). Libraries were prepared through the immunoSEQ multiplex PCR assay. RNA was extracted using the RNeasy kit, and about 0.5 to 1 ug of the RNA was reverse transcribed with random hexamers. TCRdb ran its own pipeline on the public reads, namely fastp trimming at Q25 and MiXCR clone calling, and kept in-frame beta chains. Every entry covers one CDR3 protein and lists the most common genes and DNA from its rows. The sample includes 120,000 or so distinct CDR3 sequences, with about 92% observed a single time. The ten largest clones capture approximately 0.093% of the sample. The sequencing sample was made of CD4+ T cells from PBMCs. All receptors come from a human donor with multiple sclerosis.

The rearrangement uses TRBV2 and TRBJ2-2; no definite D call. CDR1 is SNHLY and CDR2 is FYNNEI in the germline V gene. This CDR3 has 14 residues. V gave up 4 bases and J gave up 1 base, with 7 bases separating them. CDR3 amino acids: CASSAAGNTGELFF. The DNA for the CDR3 is TGTGCCAGCAGTGCTGCAGGGAACACCGGGGAGCTGTTTTTT.

The chain is built from TRBV29-1 and TRBJ1-5, with 8 bases identical to TRBD1. Germline V gene data show CDR1 as SQVTM and CDR2 as ANQGSEA. This CDR3 is 14 amino acids long. V was clipped by 6 bases and J by 7 bases; unmatched bases: 11. The chain's CDR3 is CSVVGQGGGQPQHF. In nucleotides, the CDR3 is TGCAGCGTGGTAGGACAGGGCGGGGGGCAGCCCCAGCATTTT.

The rearrangement links TRBV30 to TRBJ1-2; D is ambiguous. Germline V gene data show CDR1 as GTSNPN and CDR2 as SVGIG (reference sequence). CDR3 length equals 11 residues. V lost 2 bases, J lost 11 bases, and 12 bases lay in between. This chain's CDR3 is CAWSTGVGYTF. For the CDR3, the DNA is TGTGCCTGGAGTACGGGTGTCGGGTACACCTTC.

The V call is TRBV2, the J call TRBJ2-7; TRBD1 is a possible D gene (6 bases). CDR1 is SNHLY and CDR2 is FYNNEI in the germline V gene. The CDR3 extends over 13 amino acids. The V end lost 6 bases, the J end lost 1 base, and 10 bases lay between the germline ends. The CDR3 here is CASRDSPSYEQYF. Here the CDR3 DNA reads TGTGCCAGCAGGGACAGTCCTTCCTACGAGCAGTACTTC.

This rearrangement joins TRBV6-1 to TRBJ2-4; D call uncertain. The CDR3 runs 15 residues. Trimming took 0 bases from V and 0 from J, leaving 6 bases between them. Germline lookup yields CDR1 MNHNS and CDR2 SASEGT. Here the CDR3 reads CASSEATLAKNIQYF. Written as DNA, the CDR3 is TGTGCCAGCAGTGAAGCGACGCTAGCCAAAAACATTCAGTACTTC.

This sequence joins TRBV7-9 and TRBJ2-5; D gene uncertain. The CDR3 is made up of 9 amino acids. With 9 bases removed from V and 4 bases from J, the gap between germline ends came to 3 bases. CDR1 SEHNR and CDR2 FQNEAQ come from the germline V gene (reference sequence). The CDR3 DNA reads TGTGCCAGGGCAGAGACCCAGTACTTC. Protein sequence: CARAETQYF.

Written as DNA, the CDR3 is TGTGCCAGCAGCACCGACACCTACTCTGGAAACACCATATATTTT. Translated, it gives CASSTDTYSGNTIYF. The rearrangement links TRBV7-2 to TRBJ1-3; no clear D. This CDR3 is built from 15 residues. Germline V CDR1 and CDR2: SGHTA, FQGNSA. Deletions cut 5 bases from V and 0 bases from J, with 11 bases between.

The chain employs TRBV20-1 and TRBJ2-5; weak D call: TRBD2 (6 bases). Trimming stripped 6 bases from V and 5 bases from J, with 13 bases between. The CDR3 loop spans 12 amino acids. Germline values: CDR1 DFQATT, CDR2 SNEGSKA (reference sequence). The CDR3 nucleotides read TGCAGTGCCCCGACGAGCGGGGAGACCCAGTACTTC. Protein sequence: CSAPTSGETQYF.

The chain uses TRBV30 and TRBJ1-1; 10 positions agree with TRBD1. The CDR3 length is 17 residues. Looked up from germline, CDR1 is GTSNPN and CDR2 is SVGIG (reference sequence). The V and J ends lost 4 bases and 6 bases, in that order; junction bases with no gene match: 17. The CDR3 here is CAWTPFGTGEWKAEAFF. CDR3 bases: TGTGCCTGGACACCATTCGGGACAGGGGAGTGGAAAGCTGAAGCTTTCTTT.

The rearrangement joins TRBV7-2 to TRBJ2-1; 7 positions match TRBD1. The CDR3 covers 15 residues. J lost 1 base, V lost 5 bases, and 5 bases had no gene match. Germline CDR1 SGHTA, CDR2 FQGNSA. CDR3 bases: TGTGCCAGCAGCGGACAGGTGCTTTCCTACAATGAGCAGTTCTTC. This sequence encodes CASSGQVLSYNEQFF.

This chain connects TRBV28 to TRBJ1-6; 7 positions match TRBD1. CDR3 length equals 14 residues. The V gene end was trimmed by 8 bases and the J gene end by 5 bases; junction bases not matched to a gene: 6. Germline V gene data show CDR1 as MDHEN and CDR2 as SYDVKM. The CDR3: CASGVGQDNSPLHF. Written as DNA, the CDR3 is TGTGCCAGCGGTGTAGGACAGGATAATTCACCCCTCCACTTT.

The CDR3 DNA reads as TGTGCCAGCAGTTACTACGGTTGGGGACAGGAGACCCAGTACTTC. This encodes CASSYYGWGQETQYF. The rearrangement uses TRBV6-2 or TRBV6-3 and TRBJ2-5; 7 positions agree with TRBD1. This CDR3 has 15 amino acids. J lost 5 bases, V lost 1 base, and 7 bases had no gene match. Germline CDR1 MNHEY, CDR2 SVGEGT.

The chain combines TRBV5-1 with TRBJ1-1; a possible D gene is TRBD1 (5 bases). This CDR3 has 14 residues. Looked up from germline, CDR1 is SGHRS and CDR2 is YFSETQ. Trimming shortened V by 0 bases and J by 7 bases, and 13 bases separated the two germline ends. The CDR3 loop is CASSLASGRDEAFF. The DNA of the CDR3 is TGCGCCAGCAGCTTGGCCTCAGGGAGGGATGAAGCTTTCTTT.

In this sample, this clonotype turned up once. The CDR3: CASTTREARGATEAFF. In DNA, the CDR3 is TGTGCCAGTACCACAAGAGAGGCGAGAGGGGCCACTGAAGCTTTCTTT. The V call is TRBV19, the J call TRBJ1-1, with D tentatively TRBD1 (5 bases). The germline CDR1 and CDR2 sequences are LNHDA and SQIVND (reference sequence). V lost 7 bases, J lost 4 bases, and 22 bases lay in between. This CDR3 region has 16 residues.

This clonotype was found once. The chain has TRBV6-5 and TRBJ1-1; maybe TRBD1 (5 bases). The CDR3 has 12 residues. The germline V and J ends were trimmed by 7 bases and 9 bases, with 15 bases remaining between them. CDR1 and CDR2 (germline): MNHEY, SVGAGI. The CDR3 loop is CASNRPGTKAFF. The DNA of the CDR3 is TGTGCCAGCAATCGTCCGGGGACGAAAGCTTTCTTT.

The rearrangement uses TRBV6-1 and TRBJ1-5; D uncertain. Germline loops: CDR1 MNHNS, CDR2 SASEGT. Trimming pared 2 bases from V and 4 bases from J, leaving 12 bases between. The CDR3 consists of 15 residues. CDR3 bases: TGTGCCAGCAGTGAAATGCACCGGGAGAATCAGCCCCAGCATTTT. It translates to CASSEMHRENQPQHF.

This chain links TRBV9 with TRBJ2-5; possible D gene TRBD2, 7 bases. There are 16 residues in the CDR3. Trimming removed 4 bases from V and 0 bases from J, with 16 bases in between. CDR1 SGDLS and CDR2 YYNGEE come from the germline V gene. DNA of the CDR3: TGTGCCAGCAGCCACTCCGGAGGGGGGGACCAAGAGACCCAGTACTTC. Its protein is CASSHSGGGDQETQYF.

This chain joins TRBV28 and TRBJ2-7; 8 bases are a match to TRBD1. The CDR3 sequence is 15 residues long. Unmatched junction bases numbered 7, after V lost 4 bases and J lost 2 bases. CDR1 MDHEN and CDR2 SYDVKM come from the germline V gene. This chain's CDR3 is CASSYGTGTTYEQYF. The CDR3 DNA is TGTGCCAGCAGTTACGGGACAGGTACCACCTACGAGCAGTACTTC. The full variable domain, with the rest looked up from reference TRBV28 and TRBJ2-7, is DVKVTQSSRYLVKRTGEKVFLECVQDMDHENMFWYRQDPGLGLRLIYFSYDVKMKEKGDIPEGYSVSREKKERFSLILESASTNQTSMYLCASSYGTGTTYEQYFGPGTRLTVT.

The genes are TRBV7-2 and TRBJ1-5, with a possible D match to TRBD1 (6 bases). CDR3 length: 15 amino acids. Deletions cut 5 bases from V and 4 bases from J, with 15 bases between. The germline V gene has CDR1 SGHTA and CDR2 FQGNSA. CDR3 in DNA: TGTGCCAGCAGCCTTTATGGGGGCCAGAATCAGCCCCAGCATTTT. Protein: CASSLYGGQNQPQHF.

The chain recombines TRBV28 with TRBJ1-4; 9 bases are a match to TRBD1. The germline CDR1 and CDR2 sequences are MDHEN and SYDVKM. The CDR3 extends over 14 amino acids. Germline trimming cut 6 bases from V and 7 bases from J; bases unmatched to any gene: 6. CDR3 sequence: CASSRQGEREKLFF. The DNA of the CDR3 is TGTGCCAGCAGCCGACAGGGGGAGCGTGAAAAACTGTTTTTT. The full variable domain, in which reference TRBV28 and TRBJ1-4 provide the parts outside the CDR3, is DVKVTQSSRYLVKRTGEKVFLECVQDMDHENMFWYRQDPGLGLRLIYFSYDVKMKEKGDIPEGYSVSREKKERFSLILESASTNQTSMYLCASSRQGEREKLFFGSGTQLSVL.

J is TRBJ1-1 and V is TRBV5-1, with D perhaps TRBD1 (5 bases). CDR3 length: 13 residues. V was clipped by 4 bases and J by 7 bases, with 14 bases between them. CDR1 and CDR2 (germline): SGHRS, YFSETQ. The CDR3 is CASSLRDGDEAFF. The CDR3, as DNA: TGCGCCAGCAGCCTGCGGGACGGCGATGAAGCTTTCTTT.

This clonotype appeared a few times. A read error may account for a junction end that differs from germline. The V call is TRBV7-7, the J call TRBJ2-5; a weak D match, TRBD2 (5 bases). The CDR3 consists of 13 residues. Germline V CDR1 and CDR2: SSHAT, FNYEAQ (reference sequence). This chain's CDR3 is CASSLARGETQYF. CDR3 DNA: TGTGCTAGCAGCTTAGCTCGCGGGGAGACCCAGTACTTC.

The chain links TRBV28 to TRBJ1-5, with D possibly TRBD1 on 5 matching bases. The CDR3 is 12 residues long. V lost 10 bases, J lost 1 base, and 8 bases lay in between. Germline V lookup: CDR1 MDHEN, CDR2 SYDVKM. This chain's CDR3 is CATRGSNQPQHF. CDR3 nucleotides: TGTGCCACCCGGGGGAGCAATCAGCCCCAGCATTTT.